The present entry profiles one T cell receptor (beta chain) with its context. The antigen remains undetermined. In the PCR, 60 Vbeta and 13 Jbeta primers were used. Source study methods: In a later analysis, 60 million to 90 million unique TCR beta chains included roughly 11 million shared by two or more donors. Only in-frame clones appear in the TCRdb table, and some are missing; sequencing was by immunoSEQ multiplex PCR. V, J and clone size are those of that table, while D and trimming were read from the DNA. The sample data list roughly 140,000 clones. This CDR3 contains 16 residues. Germline values: CDR1 MNHNY, CDR2 SVGAGI (reference sequence). The V gene end was trimmed by 2 bases and the J gene end by 8 bases; junction bases not matched to a gene: 12. The data stem from a study of cytomegalovirus exposure and HLA in healthy donors. Study outcomes and limitations: Researchers reported in a later analysis that common viral pathogens appeared linked to several top clusters. When a later analysis was performed, an Asian-associated ancestry cluster reportedly had fewer N-insertions than the roughly 670-donor mean.

This receptor was obtained from a male donor in good health and CMV-seronegative. V is TRBV6-6 and J is TRBJ2-1, with 7 nucleotides matching TRBD2. Sequenced: PBMCs. The CDR3 sequence is CASSYPARTSSDEQFF. The CDR3 nucleotides are TGTGCCAGCAGTTACCCCGCCCGGACTAGTTCGGATGAGCAGTTCTTC.